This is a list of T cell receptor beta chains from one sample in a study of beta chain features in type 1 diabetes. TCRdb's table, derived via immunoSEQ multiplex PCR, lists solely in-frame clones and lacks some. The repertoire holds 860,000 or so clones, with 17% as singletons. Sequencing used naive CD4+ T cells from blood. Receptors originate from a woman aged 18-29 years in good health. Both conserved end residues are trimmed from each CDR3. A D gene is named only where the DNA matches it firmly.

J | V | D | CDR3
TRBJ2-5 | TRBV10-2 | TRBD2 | ATSLAGEETQY
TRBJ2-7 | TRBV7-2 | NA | ASSLRAGTFSYEQY
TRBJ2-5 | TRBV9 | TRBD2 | ASSAGLAGETQY
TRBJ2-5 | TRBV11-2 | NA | ASSASTVLQETQY
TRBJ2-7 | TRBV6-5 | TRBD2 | ASSYSLAGESYEQY
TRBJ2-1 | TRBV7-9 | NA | ASSLAYRTSSYNEQF
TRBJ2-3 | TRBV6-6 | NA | ASSFRGPDTQY
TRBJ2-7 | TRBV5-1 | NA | ASSSRSDGDEQY
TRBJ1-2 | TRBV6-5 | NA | ASTIQGLYGYT
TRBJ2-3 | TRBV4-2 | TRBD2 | ASSQAGGSTDTQY
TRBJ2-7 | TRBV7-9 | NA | ASSLAEFKSYEQY
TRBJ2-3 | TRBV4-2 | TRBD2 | ASSQRLAGGQATDTQY
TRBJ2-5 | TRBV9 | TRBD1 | ASSSPGTGPGETQY
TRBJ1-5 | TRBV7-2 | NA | ASSPTMRGRPPQH
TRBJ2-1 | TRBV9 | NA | ASSVGSIRFEEQF
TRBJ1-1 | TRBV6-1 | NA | ASMKGPNTEAF
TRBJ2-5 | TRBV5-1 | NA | ASSPDRQETQY
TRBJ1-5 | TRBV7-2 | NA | ASSWSRGDQPQH
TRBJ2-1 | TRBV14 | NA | ASSQEGQTRLYTYNEQF
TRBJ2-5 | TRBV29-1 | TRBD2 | SVNRLDELSGRSEWETQY
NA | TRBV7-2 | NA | ASSQGLYEQY
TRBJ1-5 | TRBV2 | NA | ASSEAPQPQH
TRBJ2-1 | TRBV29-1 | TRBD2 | STGLAGGNYNEQF
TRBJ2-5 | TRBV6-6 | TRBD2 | ASSYFATSGQETQY
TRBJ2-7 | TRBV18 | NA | ASSPGVPGVYEQY
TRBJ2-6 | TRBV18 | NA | ASSLGQAGGANVLT
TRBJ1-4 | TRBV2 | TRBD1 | ATGGDEKLF
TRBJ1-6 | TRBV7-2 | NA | ASSLNGLDSPLH
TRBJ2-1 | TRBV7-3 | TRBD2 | ASSFSLVAGYNEQF
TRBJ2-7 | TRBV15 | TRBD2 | ATSRDGGRASREQY
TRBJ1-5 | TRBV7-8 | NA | ASSLVRTSNQPQH
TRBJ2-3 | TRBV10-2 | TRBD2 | ASSRGLAGGADTQY
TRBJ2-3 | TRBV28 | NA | ASSWQGGGADTQY
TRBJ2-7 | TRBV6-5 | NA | ASISGQSYEQY
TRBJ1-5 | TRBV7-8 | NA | ASSPLQFNQPQH
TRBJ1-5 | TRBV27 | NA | ASSQGRNQPQH